This T cell receptor (beta chain) was observed in a study of blood T cell repertoires in COVID-19. Clones were sequenced by immunoSEQ multiplex PCR, and TCRdb holds only the in-frame ones, with some missing. The repertoire holds some 160,000 clones, with about 88% as singletons. This TCR came from a woman of 80 years or more with COVID-19, enrolled during active disease. The sample taken for sequencing was peripheral blood.

The CDR3 bases are TGTGCCAGCAGCCCCGGGACAGAGTATGGCTACACCTTC. This gives the protein CASSPGTEYGYTF. The chain links TRBV7-3 to TRBJ1-2; 7 nucleotides line up with TRBD1. Germline V gene sequence: CDR1 SGHTA, CDR2 FQGTGA. J lost 5 bases, V lost 5 bases, and 5 bases had no gene match. This CDR3 comprises 13 residues.